The rows below give T cell receptor beta chains drawn from one sample of a study of T-cell memory formation after mild COVID-19. TCRdb independently ran MiXCR on the 5' RACE reads; one entry per CDR3 protein. The table shows approximately 250,000 distinct CDR3 sequences, with 15% to 20% occurring only once. The sample comprised PBMCs or a T cell subset sorted from them (not recorded which). These receptors were taken from a man younger than 35 who had mild COVID-19 (a few samples of this study predate the infection). Cell type and time point are not known. Each CDR3 is given with its conserved first and last residue. D genes are given only for firm matches. Only part of the rows carry a size: once, few, many, or a class if the clone is expanded.

clone_size j_call d_call v_call cdr3_nt cdr3_aa
few TRBJ1-2 TRBD1 TRBV10-3 TGTGCCATCACCCCGGGGCTTGGACAGGATCCCTATGGCTACACCTTC CAITPGLGQDPYGYTF
- TRBJ1-5 - TRBV7-9 TGTGCCAGCAGCGGGCAGGGGAGGAATCAGCCCCAGCATTTT CASSGQGRNQPQHF
- TRBJ1-2 TRBD1 TRBV27 TGTGCCAGCAGCCTTAGGACAGGGAACTATGGCTACACCTTC CASSLRTGNYGYTF
many TRBJ2-5 - TRBV4-3 TGCGCCAGCAGCCAAGGAGGGGAGACCCAGTACTTC CASSQGGETQYF
- TRBJ2-7 TRBD1 TRBV12-3/TRBV12-4 TGTGCCAGCAGTTTGGGACAGGTCTACTACGAGCAGTACTTC CASSLGQVYYEQYF
- TRBJ1-1 - TRBV5-6 TGTGCCAGCAGCCGAGGTCCGGCGGGCGGTGTGGGAGCTTTCTTT CASSRGPAGGVGAFF
many TRBJ2-3 TRBD1 TRBV7-2 TGTGCCAGCAGCCCCCACCGGGACAGGGGGCGAGATACGCAGTATTTT CASSPHRDRGRDTQYF
many TRBJ2-7 TRBD1 TRBV6-2/TRBV6-3 TGTGCCAGCAGCTGGACAGGAGCCTACGAGCAGTACTTC CASSWTGAYEQYF
few TRBJ1-1 TRBD1 TRBV11-2 TGTGCCAGCAGCTTGCACCGGGACAGTGAAGCTTTCTTT CASSLHRDSEAFF
- TRBJ2-5 - TRBV29-1 TGCAGCTCCCAGGGGAGACCCCAAGAGACCCAGTACTTC CSSQGRPQETQYF
few TRBJ2-3 - TRBV7-2 TGTGCCAGCAGCACCTGGGGACCAGATACGCAGTATTTT CASSTWGPDTQYF
- TRBJ1-2 - TRBV25-1 TGTGCCAGCAGCCCAGGGTTCTATGGCTACACCTTC CASSPGFYGYTF
few TRBJ2-1 TRBD1 TRBV7-7 TGTGCCAGCAGCTTGGCGAACAGGGGTGCTGAGCAGTTCTTC CASSLANRGAEQFF
- TRBJ2-5 - TRBV7-2 TGTGCCAGCAGCAATCGTGTGGCCGGCGAAGATCCGAGAGAGACCCAGTACTTC CASSNRVAGEDPRETQYF
- TRBJ2-1 - TRBV3-1 TGTGCCAGCAGCCGGGCGGGGACATACAATGAGCAGTTCTTC CASSRAGTYNEQFF
many TRBJ1-5 - TRBV5-6 TGTGCCAGCAGCTCGTGGAGTTTTTGGAATCAGCCCCAGCATTTT CASSSWSFWNQPQHF
few TRBJ1-1 - TRBV3-1 TGTGCCAGCAGCCACCAGCTGGAAGCTTTCTTT CASSHQLEAFF
many TRBJ2-3 - TRBV7-2 TGTGCCAGCAGCTTGTGGGGGGCTAAAGATACGCAGTATTTT CASSLWGAKDTQYF
many TRBJ1-2 TRBD1 TRBV6-2/TRBV6-3 TGTGCCAGCAGTTACCCATCCCGGGACAGGGGGCGATACTATGGCTACACCTTC CASSYPSRDRGRYYGYTF
many TRBJ2-3 TRBD1 TRBV12-3/TRBV12-4 TGTGCCAGCAGGAAAGGGACAGCTTCAGATACGCAGTATTTT CASRKGTASDTQYF
- TRBJ1-1 TRBD1 TRBV12-3/TRBV12-4 TGTGCCAGCGGTTGGACAGGGGGCTGGGTTGAAGCTTTCTTT CASGWTGGWVEAFF
few TRBJ1-2 - TRBV10-1 TGCGCCAGCAGTGACTTCCGAGACGGTGGGGTCTATGGCTACACCTTC CASSDFRDGGVYGYTF
few TRBJ1-1 TRBD1 TRBV6-2/TRBV6-3 TGTGCCAGCGGATGGGGTGGCAGGGGGAAGGGTAGCACTGAAGCTTTCTTT CASGWGGRGKGSTEAFF
- TRBJ2-7 - TRBV12-3/TRBV12-4 TGTGCCAGCAGTTCCCCGGGTTACGAGCAGTACTTC CASSSPGYEQYF
- TRBJ1-5 TRBD1 TRBV6-5 TGTGCCAGCAGTTACCGGACAGGGGCGGGTCAGCCCCAGCATTTT CASSYRTGAGQPQHF
many TRBJ2-7 - TRBV7-9 TGTGCCAGCAGCTTAGAGGTTGGGGGAACCTACGAGCAGTACTTC CASSLEVGGTYEQYF
- TRBJ2-2 - TRBV12-3/TRBV12-4 TGTGCCAGCAGTTTAGCGCTCGGGGATTCCACCGGGGAGCTGTTTTTT CASSLALGDSTGELFF
- TRBJ1-5 - TRBV6-1 TGTGCCAGCAGTGAAAGGTGGCAGCCCCAGCATTTT CASSERWQPQHF
few TRBJ1-1 - TRBV20-1 TGCAGTGCCCCCACAGGTGGGGCGTGGGCTTTCTTT CSAPTGGAWAFF
few TRBJ1-1 TRBD1 TRBV28 TGTGCCAGCAGCTCACAAGATACAGGGGGTAACACTGAAGCTTTCTTT CASSSQDTGGNTEAFF
few TRBJ2-1 - TRBV9 TGTGCCAGCAGCGTAACACCCTACAATGAGCAGTTCTTC CASSVTPYNEQFF
- TRBJ2-3 TRBD2 TRBV5-1 TGCGCCAGCAGCTTGAGGCTAGCGGGGGGCGTAACAGATACGCAGTATTTT CASSLRLAGGVTDTQYF
- TRBJ1-3 - TRBV14 TGTGCCAGCAGCCACCGGACAGTTTCGGGAAACACCATATATTTT CASSHRTVSGNTIYF
many TRBJ2-5 TRBD1 TRBV7-7 TGTGCTAGCAGCTTGTGGACAGGGGGAGAGACCCAGTACTTC CASSLWTGGETQYF
- TRBJ2-1 - TRBV11-2 TGTGCCAGCAAGGGCCAGAGTTACAATGAGCAGTTCTTC CASKGQSYNEQFF
- TRBJ2-1 - TRBV4-1 TGCGCCAGCAGCGACCGGACGGGGCCCAATGAGCAGTTCTTC CASSDRTGPNEQFF
many TRBJ2-1 - TRBV5-1 TGCGCCAGCGGGCAGGGCAATGAGCAGTTCTTC CASGQGNEQFF
- TRBJ2-1 TRBD2 TRBV24-1 TGTGCCACCGGGCCCGGGGGACTAGCGGGGGGGCCTGGGTTCTTC CATGPGGLAGGPGFF
- TRBJ2-1 - TRBV21-1 TGTGCAAGCAGCTCACTTGGACTAGCGGGGGGGCCGGGTTACAATGAGCAGTTCTTC CASSSLGLAGGPGYNEQFF
few TRBJ2-3 - TRBV7-3 TGTGCCAGCAGCTTAAATCGCCCGGGACTTCCCCGAGATACGCAGTATTTT CASSLNRPGLPRDTQYF
- TRBJ2-7 TRBD1 TRBV20-1 TGCAGTGCTTTACAGGGGAACGAGCAGTACTTC CSALQGNEQYF
- TRBJ2-4 - TRBV29-1 TGCAGCGCCTTACAGGGAGCCAAAAACATTCAGTACTTC CSALQGAKNIQYF
- TRBJ1-1 - TRBV6-5 TGTGCCAGCAGTTACTCGGGCAGCTTGAACACTGAAGCTTTCTTT CASSYSGSLNTEAFF
- TRBJ2-5 TRBD1 TRBV29-1 TGCAGCGGGGACAGGACCCATGGGGAGACCCAGTACTTC CSGDRTHGETQYF
- TRBJ2-3 - TRBV24-1 TGTGCCACCAGTGATGGTGGGCTGGAACAGGAGAACACAGATACGCAGTATTTT CATSDGGLEQENTDTQYF
- TRBJ1-1 - TRBV11-2 TGTGCCAGCTACCCGACGGGGAACACTGAAGCTTTCTTT CASYPTGNTEAFF
few TRBJ1-2 - TRBV12-3/TRBV12-4 TGTGCCAGCAGTTCGCCCCGGGATAACTATGGCTACACCTTC CASSSPRDNYGYTF
- TRBJ1-1 TRBD1 TRBV5-1 TGCGCCAGTGGACAAGACAGGGCCACTGAAGCTTTCTTT CASGQDRATEAFF
few TRBJ2-5 - TRBV20-1 TGCAGTGCTAGAAACCAGGACCAAGAGACCCAGTACTTC CSARNQDQETQYF
- TRBJ1-2 - TRBV25-1 TGTGCCAGCAGTGGTTCTACCGTGGGGGCTCCCTATGGCTACACCTTC CASSGSTVGAPYGYTF
few TRBJ2-3 - TRBV7-2 TGTGCCAGCAGCTTTACCCCGGGCCCGGGCACAGATACGCAGTATTTT CASSFTPGPGTDTQYF
- TRBJ2-3 - TRBV12-3/TRBV12-4 TGTGCCAGCAGCCAGCAACAGCGAGATACGCAGTATTTT CASSQQQRDTQYF
- TRBJ1-1 - TRBV5-1 TGCGCCAGCAGCTCGGCGGAAGGGTACACTGAAGCTTTCTTT CASSSAEGYTEAFF
many TRBJ2-2 TRBD1 TRBV6-5 TGTGCCAGCAGTTACCGGGGGACAGGGGGCGGGGAGCTGTTTTTT CASSYRGTGGGELFF
- TRBJ2-2 - TRBV5-1 TGCGCCAGCAGCTGGGCCTCCCCCCCGGAGCTGTTTTTT CASSWASPPELFF
- TRBJ2-1 - TRBV6-6 TGTGCCGGAGGGAGTGGTGAGCAGTTCTTC CAGGSGEQFF
few TRBJ2-7 TRBD1 TRBV7-9 TGTGCCAGCAGCTCTGACAGGGAGACCTACGAGCAGTACTTC CASSSDRETYEQYF